Listed below are T cell receptor beta chains from one sample, sequenced in a study of T cell responses to AZD1222 COVID-19 vaccine. Data came from immunoSEQ multiplex PCR; TCRdb stores just in-frame clones and leaves some out. The sample consists of under 200,000 clones, 85% to 95% of them appearing once. Sample: peripheral blood, taken on day 0 of AZD1222 vaccination. The origin of the receptors is an adult in good health. CDR3s include the opening cysteine and the closing phenylalanine or tryptophan. A D gene is named only where the DNA matches it firmly. Some rows mark clone size as missing; the rest say once, few, many or name a class of expanded clone.

V	J	size	D	CDR3	DNA
TRBV6-6	TRBJ1-6	-	TRBD1	CASSYIDRGNSPLHF	TGTGCCAGCAGTTATATCGACAGGGGGAATTCACCCCTCCACTTT
TRBV12-5	TRBJ1-2	-	TRBD1	CASGLGDSRHGYTF	TGTGCTAGTGGTTTGGGGGACAGCCGGCATGGCTACACCTTC
TRBV6-1	TRBJ1-5	-	TRBD1	CASSDLLQGAFSNQPQHF	TGTGCCAGCAGTGACTTGCTCCAGGGGGCCTTTAGCAATCAGCCCCAGCATTTT
TRBV4-3	TRBJ2-7	-	-	CASSQGREWQTFSYEQYF	TGCGCCAGCAGCCAAGGGAGGGAATGGCAGACTTTCTCCTACGAGCAGTACTTC
TRBV5-4	TRBJ2-5	-	TRBD1	CASTLQGAGETQYF	TGTGCCAGCACCCTACAGGGGGCCGGGGAGACCCAGTACTTC
TRBV6-5	TRBJ1-1	-	-	CASIFSGKAFF	TGTGCCAGCATTTTTTCCGGGAAAGCTTTCTTT
TRBV19	TRBJ2-3	-	-	CASTPAAGTDTQYF	TGTGCCAGTACCCCTGCCGCGGGCACAGATACGCAGTATTTT
TRBV15	TRBJ2-7	once	-	CATSLQETYEQYF	TGTGCCACCAGTCTACAGGAGACCTACGAGCAGTACTTC
TRBV19	TRBJ2-1	-	-	CASSSTGRNEQFF	TGTGCCAGTAGTTCGACAGGTCGAAATGAGCAGTTCTTC
TRBV11-2	TRBJ2-7	-	-	CASSLDDPRDEQYF	TGTGCCAGCAGCTTAGATGACCCCCGCGACGAGCAGTACTTC
TRBV30	TRBJ1-5	-	-	CAWSVEGDQPQHF	TGTGCCTGGAGTGTAGAGGGCGATCAGCCCCAGCATTTT
TRBV11-2	TRBJ1-2	-	TRBD1	CASSTKPGQGGYTF	TGTGCCAGCAGCACCAAACCGGGACAGGGGGGCTACACCTTC
TRBV27	TRBJ2-7	once	-	CASSLSRGSEQYF	TGTGCCAGCAGTTTATCTAGGGGGAGCGAGCAGTACTTC
TRBV6-2/TRBV6-3	TRBJ1-6	few	TRBD1	CASSYSDRGIRASSYNSPLHF	TGTGCCAGCAGTTACTCGGACAGGGGGATACGTGCAAGCTCCTATAATTCACCCCTCCACTTT
TRBV5-1	TRBJ2-6	-	TRBD1	CASAPIQGAGANVLTF	TGCGCCAGCGCTCCCATACAGGGGGCTGGGGCCAACGTCCTGACTTTC
TRBV6-2/TRBV6-3	TRBJ2-5	-	TRBD2	CASSRDQLAGGETQYF	TGTGCCAGCAGTCGCGACCAACTAGCGGGGGGAGAGACCCAGTACTTC
TRBV6-5	TRBJ1-1	once	TRBD1	CASSSRQGATEAFF	TGTGCCAGCAGTTCCCGACAGGGAGCCACTGAAGCTTTCTTT
TRBV12-3/TRBV12-4	TRBJ2-5	-	-	CASSGQSQETQYF	TGTGCCAGCAGTGGACAGTCCCAAGAGACCCAGTACTTC
TRBV14	TRBJ2-1	-	-	CASSLLQGGEQFF	TGTGCCAGCAGTCTCCTACAAGGCGGAGAGCAGTTCTTC
TRBV9	TRBJ2-1	-	-	CASSVVNRECYNEQFF	TGTGCCAGCAGCGTAGTTAATAGGGAGTGTTACAATGAGCAGTTCTTC
TRBV19	TRBJ1-2	-	-	CASSMGREIYTGYGYTF	TGTGCCAGTAGTATGGGTAGGGAAATATATACTGGCTATGGCTACACCTTC
TRBV19	TRBJ1-1	-	-	CASSIRLAGVYTEAFF	TGTGCCAGTAGTATAAGACTCGCAGGGGTCTATACTGAAGCTTTCTTT
TRBV7-2	TRBJ2-5	-	-	CASSLGLGGLGETQYF	TGTGCCAGCAGCTTGGGGCTTGGGGGCCTCGGGGAGACCCAGTACTTC
TRBV4-1	TRBJ2-2	-	-	CASSQEARITGELFF	TGCGCCAGCAGCCAAGAGGCTAGAATCACCGGGGAGCTGTTTTTT